This entry lists 25 T cell receptor beta chains sequenced from one sample in a study of cytomegalovirus exposure and HLA in healthy donors. The PCR used 60 Vbeta and 13 Jbeta primers. The repertoire was sequenced with immunoSEQ multiplex PCR; TCRdb's copy has only in-frame clones and lacks some. This specimen shows more than 110,000 clones; the ten leading clones hold approximately 2.5%. Input material: PBMCs. These receptors all stem from a man in his forties or fifties in good health and CMV-seronegative.

V usage is TRBV13 and J usage is TRBJ1-3; TRBD1 matches 8 bases. J was trimmed by 0 bases and V by 4 bases; bases with no gene match: 11. The germline V gene encodes CDR1 PRHDT and CDR2 FYEKMQ (reference sequence). The CDR3 length is 18 residues. The CDR3 sequence is CASSSLPGQADSGNTIYF. The CDR3 bases are TGTGCCAGCAGCTCACTACCGGGACAGGCCGACTCTGGAAACACCATATATTTT.

The CDR3 protein is CASSPAGVETQYF. In DNA form, the CDR3 reads TGTGCCAGCAGTCCCGCAGGGGTAGAGACCCAGTACTTC. The chain carries TRBV6-6 and TRBJ2-5; a weak D match, TRBD1 (6 bases). Germline V gene data show CDR1 as MNHNY and CDR2 as SVGAGI (reference sequence). The CDR3 totals 13 residues. Trimming removed 5 bases at V and 4 bases at J, with 11 bases between.

V gene TRBV20-1 combines with J gene TRBJ1-1; D is unresolved. Germline V lookup: CDR1 DFQATT, CDR2 SNEGSKA (reference sequence). V dropped 0 bases and J dropped 10 bases, with 9 bases sitting between them. This CDR3 is 11 amino acids long. The DNA for the CDR3 is TGCAGTGCTAGAGATAGTTCCTCAGCTTTCTTT. Translating it yields CSARDSSSAFF.

This chain joins TRBV5-4 and TRBJ2-7; D is unclear. This CDR3 is 15 amino acids long. Germline CDR1 SGHNT, CDR2 YYREEE (reference sequence). V was cut by 0 bases and J by 3 bases, with 13 bases left in between. The CDR3 region is CASSLARAESYEQYF. The CDR3 DNA follows: TGTGCCAGCAGCTTGGCCCGTGCAGAAAGCTACGAGCAGTACTTC.

The chain carries TRBV6-1 and TRBJ2-2; 10 positions match TRBD2. Unmatched junction bases numbered 5, after V lost 4 bases and J lost 0 bases. This CDR3 has 17 amino acids. The germline V gene encodes CDR1 MNHNS and CDR2 SASEGT. CDR3 coding DNA: TGTGCCAGCAGTGCACTAGCGGGGCTCGCGAACACCGGGGAGCTGTTTTTT. Protein sequence: CASSALAGLANTGELFF.

J is TRBJ1-1 and V is TRBV6-1; 7 bases are shared with TRBD1. Per germline, CDR1 MNHNS and CDR2 SASEGT. J lost 4 bases, V lost 5 bases, and 7 bases had no gene match. This CDR3 has 14 residues. The CDR3 loop is CASSLQGQSTEAFF. As DNA, the CDR3 is TGTGCCAGCAGTTTACAGGGACAGAGCACTGAAGCTTTCTTT.

V usage is TRBV21-1 and J usage is TRBJ2-5; the D call of TRBD1 is as the table states it, not checked on the DNA. TRBV21-1 represents a pseudogene. The CDR3 consists of 13 residues. The CDR3 bases are TGTGCCAGCAGCACAGTCGTACGAGAGACCCAGTACTTC. Protein: CASSTVVRETQYF.

The V call is TRBV5-4, the J call TRBJ2-5, with TRBD2 matching over 9 bases. This CDR3 contains 16 residues. CDR1 is SGHNT and CDR2 is YYREEE in the germline V gene (reference sequence). J was trimmed by 5 bases and V by 0 bases; bases with no gene match: 8. The CDR3 reads CASSLGGGGASETQYF. CDR3 in DNA: TGTGCCAGCAGCTTGGGAGGCGGGGGGGCCTCGGAGACCCAGTACTTC.

The chain has TRBV7-3 and TRBJ2-7; TRBD1 matches at 7 bases. Germline CDR1 and CDR2: SGHTA and FQGTGA. The ends lost 5 bases at V and 5 bases at J; junction bases unmatched: 6. This CDR3 is 13 amino acids long. CDR3 protein: CASSTGQLHEQYF. The CDR3 DNA reads as TGTGCCAGCAGCACGGGACAGCTTCACGAGCAGTACTTC.

This chain uses TRBV28 with TRBJ2-2; tentative D call: TRBD1 (6 bases). Germline CDR1 and CDR2: MDHEN and SYDVKM. The CDR3 extends over 15 amino acids. V gave up 6 bases and J gave up 1 base, with 12 bases separating them. CDR3 in DNA: TGTGCCAGCAGCCCCGGACAGCTGAACACCGGGGAGCTGTTTTTT. This sequence encodes CASSPGQLNTGELFF.

CDR3 bases: TGTGCCAGCTCACCAAACAGTAATAGCAATCAGCCCCAGCATTTT. Translating it yields CASSPNSNSNQPQHF. The chain has TRBV18 and TRBJ1-5; D not resolved. Trimming removed 2 bases at V and 0 bases at J, with 8 bases between. Germline lookup yields CDR1 KGHSH and CDR2 LQKENI. The CDR3 sequence is 15 residues long.

The J gene is TRBJ2-5, the V gene TRBV5-1; the D is unclear. The V and J ends lost 3 bases and 5 bases respectively, with 17 bases between them. This CDR3 has 15 residues. Germline V gene lookup returns CDR1 SGHRS and CDR2 YFSETQ. CDR3 nucleotides: TGCGCCAGCAGCTCCTACTTGCCCGAGTCGGAGACCCAGTACTTC. It is translated as CASSSYLPESETQYF.

V usage is TRBV5-1 and J usage is TRBJ2-1, with 11 bases identical to TRBD1. The germline V gene encodes CDR1 SGHRS and CDR2 YFSETQ. V shed 0 bases and J 0 bases; nucleotides not matched to a gene: 5. CDR3 size: 18 residues. The CDR3 protein is CASSLAAGTGGSYNEQFF. The CDR3 DNA follows: TGCGCCAGCAGCTTGGCCGCGGGGACAGGGGGCTCCTACAATGAGCAGTTCTTC.

This clone is labeled medium-sized based on frequency. The chain has TRBV5-5 and TRBJ1-4; D is undetermined. CDR1 SGHKS and CDR2 YYEKEE come from the germline V gene (reference sequence). The CDR3 spans 12 residues. Trimming took off 5 bases at V and 7 bases at J, with 9 bases between the two ends. The CDR3, as DNA: TGTGCCAGCAGTCGAGAGGTTGAAAAACTGTTTTTT. This sequence encodes CASSREVEKLFF.

The rearrangement links TRBV29-1 to TRBJ2-5, with D tentatively TRBD2 (6 bases). Per germline, CDR1 SQVTM and CDR2 ANQGSEA. The V gene lost 2 bases and the J gene lost 4 bases, with 11 bases spanning the gap. The CDR3 consists of 13 residues. The CDR3, as DNA: TGCAGCGTTGAAAACCTGGGAGGAGAGACCCAGTACTTC. Amino acids: CSVENLGGETQYF.

The chain joins TRBV6-5 to TRBJ1-5, with TRBD1 identical over 7 bases. V lost 6 bases to trimming and J lost 6 bases; unmatched junction nucleotides: 8. This CDR3 has 14 amino acids. CDR1 is MNHEY and CDR2 is SVGAGI in the germline V gene. The CDR3 spells CASSQGGSGQPQHF. CDR3 bases: TGTGCCAGCAGCCAGGGGGGAAGTGGTCAGCCCCAGCATTTT.

V is TRBV6-4 and J is TRBJ1-4; D gene uncertain. CDR1 and CDR2 from the germline V gene are MRHNA and SNTAGT. The V and J ends lost 8 bases and 8 bases respectively, with 15 bases between them. The CDR3 runs 13 residues. CDR3 loop: CASREEITEKLFF. The CDR3 nucleotides read TGTGCCAGCCGGGAAGAGATAACGGAAAAACTGTTTTTT.

V usage is TRBV7-2 and J usage is TRBJ2-5, with TRBD2 matching over 8 bases. After removal of 1 base from V and 13 bases from J, the junction contained 8 bases not matched to a gene. The germline V gene encodes CDR1 SGHTA and CDR2 FQGNSA. The CDR3 runs to 13 residues. The CDR3 reads CASSLDLLAATYF. The CDR3 DNA is TGTGCCAGCAGCTTAGACTTACTAGCGGCTACGTACTTC.

This sequence joins TRBV29-1 and TRBJ2-7, with TRBD1 matching over 7 bases. Germline V gene sequence: CDR1 SQVTM, CDR2 ANQGSEA. V lost 6 bases, J lost 5 bases, and 13 bases stayed unmatched. The CDR3 spans 14 residues. This CDR3 reads CSVRLPGQLNEQYF. In DNA form, the CDR3 reads TGCAGCGTACGACTACCGGGACAGCTAAACGAGCAGTACTTC.

The gene calls are TRBV25-1 and TRBJ1-6, with 8 bases identical to TRBD1. The CDR3 spans 14 residues. With V trimmed by 5 bases and J by 7 bases, 4 bases remained unmatched. Germline CDR1 is MGHDK and CDR2 is SYGVNS. CDR3 in DNA: TGTGCCAGCAGTCCCGGACAGGGAAATTCACCCCTCCACTTT. Translating it yields CASSPGQGNSPLHF.

The V gene is TRBV7-9, the J gene TRBJ2-7; D is perhaps TRBD1 (5 bases). V was trimmed by 5 bases and J by 4 bases, leaving 9 bases between them. Germline CDR1 is SEHNR and CDR2 is FQNEAQ (reference sequence). This CDR3 region has 12 residues. The CDR3 bases are TGTGCCAGCAGCACAAGGGGATACGAGCAGTACTTC. Translating it yields CASSTRGYEQYF.

This rearrangement joins TRBV10-3 to TRBJ2-3; tentatively, D is TRBD1 (5 bases). Germline V gives CDR1 ENHRY, CDR2 SYGVKD. V lost 4 bases and J lost 0, with 11 bases in between. The CDR3 runs 15 residues. The CDR3 DNA reads TGTGCCATCAGTGGGGGCTTGCTCAGCACAGATACGCAGTATTTT. Translated: CAISGGLLSTDTQYF.

The chain is built from TRBV5-1 and TRBJ1-4; D gene uncertain. The CDR3 runs 13 residues. Germline V gene lookup returns CDR1 SGHRS and CDR2 YFSETQ. Trimming shortened V by 5 bases and J by 8 bases, and 13 bases separated the two germline ends. Here the CDR3 reads CASRMGRGEKLFF. In nucleotides, the CDR3 is TGCGCCAGCAGGATGGGTAGAGGGGAAAAACTGTTTTTT.

The rearrangement joins TRBV6-1 to TRBJ2-2; a weak D match, TRBD2 (6 bases). CDR3 length: 14 residues. Germline CDR1 MNHNS, CDR2 SASEGT. V lost 6 bases, J lost 4 bases, and 12 bases lay in between. The CDR3 sequence: CASRGDGGTGELFF. DNA of the CDR3: TGTGCCAGCAGAGGGGACGGGGGCACCGGGGAGCTGTTTTTT.

The chain couples TRBV18 to TRBJ1-4, with D possibly being TRBD1 (5 bases). The CDR3 is 13 amino acids. Germline loops: CDR1 KGHSH, CDR2 LQKENI. Trimming stripped 3 bases from V and 8 bases from J, with 10 bases between. CDR3 in amino acids: CASSPREREKLFF. CDR3 DNA: TGTGCCAGCTCACCCAGGGAAAGGGAAAAACTGTTTTTT. Based on the CDR3 plus reference TRBV18 and TRBJ1-4, the full variable domain is NAGVMQNPRHLVRRRGQEARLRCSPMKGHSHVYWYRQLPEEGLKFMVYLQKENIIDESGMPKERFSAEFPKEGPSILRIQQVVRGDSAAYFCASSPREREKLFFGSGTQLSVL.